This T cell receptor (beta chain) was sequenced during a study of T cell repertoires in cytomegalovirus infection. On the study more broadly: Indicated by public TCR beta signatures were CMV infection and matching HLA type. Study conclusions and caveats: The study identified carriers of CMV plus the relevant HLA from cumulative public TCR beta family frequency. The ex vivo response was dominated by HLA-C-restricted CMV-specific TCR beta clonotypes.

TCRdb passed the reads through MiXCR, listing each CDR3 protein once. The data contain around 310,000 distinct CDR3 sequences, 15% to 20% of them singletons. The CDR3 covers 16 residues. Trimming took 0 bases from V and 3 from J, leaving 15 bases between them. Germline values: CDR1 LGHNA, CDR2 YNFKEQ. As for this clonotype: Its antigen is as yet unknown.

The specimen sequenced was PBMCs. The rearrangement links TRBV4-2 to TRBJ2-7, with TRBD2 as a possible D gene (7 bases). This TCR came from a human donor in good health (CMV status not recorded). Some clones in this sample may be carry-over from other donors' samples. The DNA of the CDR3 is TGTGCCAGCAGCCAAGATGTCGGCGGGGGCTTCTACGAGCAGTACTTC. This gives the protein CASSQDVGGGFYEQYF.